The entry that follows covers one TCR beta chain sequence. It has no known antigen specificity. Base-call qualities are not available, and no considerably larger clone is one nucleotide away. The method was the immunoSEQ multiplex PCR assay. A mixture of 60 forward primers for TCR Vbeta segments and 13 reverse primers for TCR Jbeta segments was used in the multiplex PCR. The CDR3 region of rearranged TCR beta genes was amplified from genomic DNA by a multiplex PCR assay. The amplified TCR beta libraries were sequenced on the Illumina HiSeq System as 87-base-pair reads. As for the original processing: A later analysis counted tens of millions of unique TCR beta chains across the 600 to 850 repertoires, and some 11 million of these chains were shared by at least two donors. A nearest-neighbor algorithm error-corrected the raw reads and collapsed the reads into unique sequences, merging closely related sequences to remove PCR and sequencing errors. Alignment of CDR3 sequences to IMGT reference sequences was used to assign V, D and J gene segments. Each retained sequence needed at least a six-nucleotide match to both a V gene segment and a J gene segment. Rearrangements were classified as productive when the CDR3 lacked stop codons and remained in frame with V and J, and all other rearrangements were classified as non-productive. Following IMGT convention, CDR3 was defined as the stretch from the second conserved V-encoded cysteine up to the conserved J-encoded phenylalanine. The earlier analysis of approximately 500 of the donors excluded sequences that lacked an unambiguous match to a single V gene segment. An earlier analysis of a few hundred of the donors classified V segments as functional when productive rearrangements were above 56.7% and as segregating when the standard deviation between donors was above 5%. To diagnose cytomegalovirus status from the catalog of TCR beta chain sequences, a statistical classification framework was built. In a later analysis, TCR nucleotide sequences were compared against IMGT/GENE-DB human TR gene sequences so that V and J genes could be assigned. The TCRdist pipeline was used in a later analysis to assign CDR3 sequences and most-parsimonious VDJ recombination scenarios. In a later analysis, each TCR beta chain was defined by its CDR3 amino acid sequence together with its V-gene family, and reads without a unique V-gene family were excluded. To address suspected cross-contamination and a sequencing artifact, a later analysis removed 592 highly shared, low-generation-probability nucleotide sequences. A later analysis calculated a clonal expansion index for each public chain from normalized within-repertoire ranks of inferred template counts. A later analysis computed generation probabilities with a VDJ recombination model fitted to out-of-frame rearrangements, and checked the results against IGoR. Hypergeometric tests were used in a later analysis to score TCR-TCR, TCR-HLA and TCR-CMV co-occurrence, with a repertoire-size bias correction applied to the TCR pairs. To estimate false discovery rates, a later analysis permuted the HLA or CMV assignments 20 times. In a later analysis, co-occurring TCRs were grouped with DBSCAN, and TCRdist sequence similarity was added when clustering was performed within HLA-allele-positive subsets. Co-occurrence clustering excluded repertoires with fewer than 30,000 or more than 120,000 public chains, plus five with anomalous nucleotide sharing. What TCRdb holds here is the immuneACCESS table cut down to in-frame rearrangements. Part of the clones is not present; checked against another copy, under half of the missing clones reflect an unresolved V gene, and the others are unexplained. Clone size and the V and J calls come from that table; the DNA yielded D and trimming. The table for this sample lists fewer than 200,000 clones; 65% to 80% of them were counted only once. The top ten hold over 2% of the sample.

Based on the germline V gene, the CDR1 and CDR2 sequences are SGHRS and YFSETQ. The CDR3 goes from the cysteine to the phenylalanine over 15 residues. The CDR3 DNA has 45 bases and is translated from base 1. V loses 4 bases, J loses 0 bases, and the germline ends lie 13 bases apart. This sample is part of a study of cytomegalovirus exposure and HLA in healthy donors (dated by TCRdb to 2017 to 2019). With respect to the entire study: An earlier analysis of approximately 640 of the donors reported 250 to 300 Gb of sequence data and 117 million unique TCR beta sequences from about 180 million T cells. Around 320 gigabases of sequencing data and tens of millions of unique TCR sequences were included in an early release covering about 700 HLA-typed donors. Of the 300 to 500 genotyped donors, less than 85% were placed in the genetic ancestry cluster associated with self-reported Caucasian donors. The study was designed to test whether signatures of past pathogen exposure could be identified by cataloging public T cell receptors. The study used immunosequencing to profile the T cell repertoires of 670 or so subjects and linked those repertoires to cytomegalovirus serostatus. Besides the first cohort of around 670 subjects, a separate validation cohort made up of 120 or so different subjects was used. The study combined high-throughput TCR immunosequencing, statistical association of individual TCRs with disease status, and machine learning to predict cytomegalovirus infection status. To study patterns of TCR occurrence, a later analysis re-analyzed previously published TCR beta repertoires from around 660 donors and added high-resolution HLA genotyping. Rather than using new phenotypic data, the later analysis identified candidate immune exposures from TCR beta sequences and from how often those sequences occurred across donors. To decide whether each TCR beta V gene segment behaved as functional or pseudogenic, an earlier analysis of some 540 of the donors relied on high-throughput TCR beta sequencing. Donor age, sex, ethnicity and CMV serostatus were compiled alongside the repertoire data. A later genetic analysis took genome-wide SNP genotypes for about 55% of the 666 donors and used that subset as a discovery cohort. All discovery cohort repertoires had been generated using a single sequencing platform. Both class I and class II loci were covered by HLA typing, at four-digit resolution. Typing coverage differed by locus: A, B, C, DRB1 and DQB1 were typed in roughly 620-630 donors, DQA1 in 500 to 550, DPA1 in approximately 610, and DPB1 in just under 480. A handful of DR-DQ haplotypes were handled as single units for association and clustering because linkage in the cohort was strong. Among 398 genotyped donors of the cohort, an average of about 240,000 unique TCR beta nucleotide sequences were sequenced per donor, approximately 20% of them non-productive.

The cohort consisted of 666 healthy bone marrow donors. At the time of sampling, all cohort members were nominally healthy, though unrecorded immune exposures were likely present. The donor was CMV seronegative and was included in the group of several hundred seronegative cohort members. A peripheral blood sample was collected from each donor, and TCR beta sequencing was performed on peripheral blood mononuclear cells. The Qiagen DNeasy Blood Extraction Kit was used to extract genomic DNA from the blood cell samples. Results and caveats for the whole study, not just this receptor: Correlated functional status among segregating V segments might reflect linkage disequilibrium, but an unknown experimental factor could not be ruled out. A further reported finding was that TCR beta sequences accurately predicted the HLA-A and HLA-B alleles for most subjects in the first cohort. In an earlier analysis of around 500 of the donors, most TCR beta V segments appeared in productive rearrangements about 87% or about 30% of the time, broadly matching IMGT annotations. The presence/absence analyses assumed that sequencing depth was roughly uniform across donors, and that assumption may not be true. An association between a missense DCLRE1C variant and V-gene and J-gene trimming of TCR beta chains was found in a later genetic analysis and replicated in an independent cohort. The 87-base-pair reads could not distinguish some IMGT-functional V segments, including TRBV6-2 and TRBV6-3, so those segments were excluded. A group of highly shared sequence variants was considered likely to be a technical artifact of the sequencing pipeline. In the study, 150 to 200 TCR beta chains were listed as associated with cytomegalovirus. The only immune exposure information available for the cohort was CMV serostatus. In vitro tests confirmed that a few of the cytomegalovirus-associated TCR beta chains recognize cytomegalovirus antigens. In a later genetic analysis, fewer N-insertions in productive TCRs were reported among donors in an Asian-associated ancestry cluster than the 666-donor mean. Most CMV-associated TCR beta chains appeared to be HLA-restricted in a later analysis, and the HLA associations seemed to be driven largely by CMV exposure. This cohort had only TCR beta chains sequenced, and the lack of alpha or paired-chain data limited which features could be detected. It was suggested by the authors that the approach could potentially be generalized to other disease states and immunological phenotypes. A later analysis associated about 17,000 TCR beta sequences with specific HLA alleles at a false discovery rate of 0.05. Because counts were too low, some 17 rarely observed V segments, including chromosome 9 orphons, were excluded from the earlier analysis of 587 of the donors. According to a later analysis, parvovirus B19, influenza, CMV and Epstein-Barr virus appeared linked to several top co-occurrence clusters. When HLA alleles, especially DR and DQ, strongly co-occurred, attributing TCR associations to individual alleles was difficult. A later analysis found that TCR association rates varied across HLA loci, with DRB1 alleles showing the most associated TCRs and HLA-C alleles the fewest. In a later analysis, HLA-associated TCR beta chains showed more clonal expansion and lower generation probabilities than non-associated chains that were equally common. Because some donors lacked HLA typing at each locus, the association tests relied only on the typed subset. The classifier was reported to diagnose cytomegalovirus status with high specificity and sensitivity in both the original and validation cohorts. Most TCR sequences were observed very rarely across donors, whereas some public TCRs were present in many individuals.

The TCR comes from a female donor in good health and CMV-seronegative. The chain is made from TRBV5-1 and TRBJ1-2; the D gene is possibly TRBD1, with 5 bases matching. Sequenced: PBMCs. CDR3 reads: CASSHDRATNYGYTF. The sequenced DNA: TGCGCCAGCAGCCATGACAGAGCTACTAACTATGGCTACACCTTC.